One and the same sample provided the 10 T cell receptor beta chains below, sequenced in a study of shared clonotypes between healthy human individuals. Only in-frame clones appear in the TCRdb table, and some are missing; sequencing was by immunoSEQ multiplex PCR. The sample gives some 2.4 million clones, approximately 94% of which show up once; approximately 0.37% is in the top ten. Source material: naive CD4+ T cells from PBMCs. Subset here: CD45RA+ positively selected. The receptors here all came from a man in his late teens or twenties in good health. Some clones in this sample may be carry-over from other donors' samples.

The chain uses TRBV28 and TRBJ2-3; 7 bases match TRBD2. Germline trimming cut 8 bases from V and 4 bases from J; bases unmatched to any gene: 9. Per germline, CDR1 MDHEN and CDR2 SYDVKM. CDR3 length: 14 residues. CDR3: CASLPGGSADTQYF. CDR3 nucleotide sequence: TGTGCCAGCCTCCCGGGCGGGAGTGCAGATACGCAGTATTTT.

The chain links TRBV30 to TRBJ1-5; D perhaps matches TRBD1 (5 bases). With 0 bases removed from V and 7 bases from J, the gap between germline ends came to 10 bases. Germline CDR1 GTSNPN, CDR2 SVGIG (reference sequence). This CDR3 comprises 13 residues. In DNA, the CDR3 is TGTGCCTGGAGTGTAATACAGGACCAGCCCCAGCATTTT. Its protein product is CAWSVIQDQPQHF.

DNA for the CDR3: TGTGCCAGCAGTTTATCGTTGGCGGGAGGGCCCGCGAGAGAGCAGTACTTC. Residues: CASSLSLAGGPAREQYF. The chain is built from TRBV27 and TRBJ2-7; 9 nucleotides agree with TRBD2. J lost 7 bases, V lost 0 bases, and 13 bases had no gene match. The germline CDR1 and CDR2 sequences are MNHEY and SMNVEV (reference sequence). This CDR3 is 17 amino acids long.

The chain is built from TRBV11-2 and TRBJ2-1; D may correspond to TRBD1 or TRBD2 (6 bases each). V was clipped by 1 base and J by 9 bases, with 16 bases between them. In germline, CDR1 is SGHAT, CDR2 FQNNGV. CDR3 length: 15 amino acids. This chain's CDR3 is CASSLAGARRTEQFF. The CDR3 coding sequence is TGTGCCAGCAGCTTAGCGGGGGCGCGACGGACTGAGCAGTTCTTC.

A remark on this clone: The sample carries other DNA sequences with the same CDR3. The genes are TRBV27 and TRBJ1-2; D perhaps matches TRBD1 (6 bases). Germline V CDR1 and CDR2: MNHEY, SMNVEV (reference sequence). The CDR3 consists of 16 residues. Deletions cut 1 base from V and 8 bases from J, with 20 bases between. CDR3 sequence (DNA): TGTGCCAGCAGTTTATTTTCTAGTGGGCAGGGGAGCGGCTACACCTTC. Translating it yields CASSLFSSGQGSGYTF.

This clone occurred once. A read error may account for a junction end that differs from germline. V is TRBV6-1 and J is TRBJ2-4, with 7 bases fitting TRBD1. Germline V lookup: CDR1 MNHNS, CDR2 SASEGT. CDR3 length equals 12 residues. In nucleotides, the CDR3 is TGTGCCAGCAGCCATACAGGGGTTAATCCCCGTTTC. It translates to CASSHTGVNPRF.

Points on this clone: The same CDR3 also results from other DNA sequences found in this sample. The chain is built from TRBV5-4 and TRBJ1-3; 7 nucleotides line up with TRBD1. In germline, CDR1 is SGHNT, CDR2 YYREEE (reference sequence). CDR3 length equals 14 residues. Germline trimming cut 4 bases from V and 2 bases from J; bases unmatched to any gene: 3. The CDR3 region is CASSQGTAGNTIYF. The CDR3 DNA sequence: TGTGCCAGCAGCCAAGGGACAGCTGGAAACACCATATATTTT.

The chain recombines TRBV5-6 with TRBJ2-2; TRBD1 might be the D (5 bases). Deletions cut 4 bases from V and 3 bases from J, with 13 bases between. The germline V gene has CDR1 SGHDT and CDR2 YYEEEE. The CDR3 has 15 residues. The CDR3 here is CASSPFRVDTGELFF. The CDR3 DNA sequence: TGTGCCAGCAGCCCATTCAGGGTGGACACCGGGGAGCTGTTTTTT.

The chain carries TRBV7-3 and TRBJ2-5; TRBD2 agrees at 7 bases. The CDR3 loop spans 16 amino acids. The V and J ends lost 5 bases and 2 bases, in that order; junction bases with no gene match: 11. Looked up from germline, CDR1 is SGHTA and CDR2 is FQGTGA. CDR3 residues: CASSPRGSSGQETQYF. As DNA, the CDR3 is TGTGCCAGCAGCCCTCGGGGGTCTAGCGGACAAGAGACCCAGTACTTC. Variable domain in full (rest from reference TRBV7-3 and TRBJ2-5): GAGVSQTPSNKVTEKGKYVELRCDPISGHTALYWYRQSLGQGPEFLIYFQGTGAADDSGLPNDRFFAVRPEGSVSTLKIQRTERGDSAVYLCASSPRGSSGQETQYFGPGTRLLVL.

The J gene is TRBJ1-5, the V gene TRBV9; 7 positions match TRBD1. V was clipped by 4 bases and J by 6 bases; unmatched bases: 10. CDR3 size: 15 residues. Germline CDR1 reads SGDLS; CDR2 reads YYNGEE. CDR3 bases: TGTGCCAGCAGCAGGGGGGGACAGACTATTCAGCCCCAGCATTTT. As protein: CASSRGGQTIQPQHF.